The 17 T cell receptor beta chains below come from one sample, sequenced in a study of CD8 T cells in ankylosing spondylitis. TCRdb reprocessed the 5' RACE reads via MiXCR and lists one record per CDR3 protein. Of roughly 100,000 distinct CDR3 sequences in the sample, roughly 8.3% are singletons; the top ten hold around 10%. The sequenced sample was blood, either unsorted or a sorted T cell fraction (not recorded which). The receptors stem from a male donor with ankylosing spondylitis or in good health (not recorded which).

The table lists this clonotype with many counts. The chain couples TRBV4-3 to TRBJ2-5; D is uncertain. The CDR3 runs 15 residues. V shed 3 bases and J shed 2 bases, with 13 bases lying between them. Looked up from germline, CDR1 is LGHNA and CDR2 is YSLEER. The CDR3 spells CASSHGSENQETQYF. DNA of the CDR3: TGCGCCAGCAGCCATGGGTCCGAAAATCAAGAGACCCAGTACTTC.

This clonotype has more than one count but fewer than ten. This chain joins TRBV4-2 and TRBJ2-7, with D possibly TRBD1 on 5 matching bases. The ends were cut back, 1 base at V and 5 bases at J, with 12 bases in the middle. This CDR3 has 14 residues. Germline assignment: CDR1 LGHNA and CDR2 YNFKEQ. The CDR3 coding sequence is TGTGCCAGCAGCCAAGGGGCAGGGTCCCACGAGCAGTACTTC. Encoded protein: CASSQGAGSHEQYF.

The sample holds many counts of this clonotype. V usage is TRBV7-2 and J usage is TRBJ2-7; 9 bases are shared with TRBD2. CDR1 and CDR2 (germline): SGHTA, FQGNSA. The CDR3 spans 12 residues. With V trimmed by 5 bases and J by 5 bases, 1 base remained unmatched. The CDR3 DNA reads TGTGCCAGCAGCCGCGGGAGGGACGAGCAGTACTTC. This translates into CASSRGRDEQYF.

The table lists this clonotype with many counts. This rearrangement joins TRBV9 to TRBJ1-5, with a tentative D call TRBD1 (5 bases). Trimming left V 2 bases short and J 4 bases short, with 10 bases between. This CDR3 is built from 14 residues. The V gene's germline CDR1 is SGDLS and CDR2 YYNGEE. The CDR3 nucleotides read TGTGCCAGCAGCGTGGGGGGGGATAATCAGCCCCAGCATTTT. Its protein is CASSVGGDNQPQHF.

There are many counts of this clonotype. The V and J genes are TRBV18 and TRBJ2-2; TRBD1 is a possible D gene (5 bases). Germline-derived CDR1 and CDR2 are KGHSH and LQKENI. CDR3 length: 16 residues. The ends were cut back, 3 bases at V and 1 base at J, with 12 bases in the middle. CDR3 residues: CASSPMDTLNTGELFF. CDR3 in DNA: TGTGCCAGCTCACCTATGGACACTTTGAACACCGGGGAGCTGTTTTTT.

The sample holds many counts of this clonotype. This chain connects TRBV3-1 to TRBJ1-1; D is undetermined. V dropped 1 base and J dropped 5 bases, with 14 bases sitting between them. CDR1 is LGHDT and CDR2 is YNNKEL in the germline V gene (reference sequence). The length of the CDR3 is 15 residues. DNA of the CDR3: TGTGCCAGCAGCCAAGTCTCGGCCAGACGTACTGAAGCTTTCTTT. This codes for CASSQVSARRTEAFF.

The J gene is TRBJ2-2, the V gene TRBV5-1, with D unclear. V shed 0 bases and J shed 5 bases, with 14 bases lying between them. Germline V gene data show CDR1 as SGHRS and CDR2 as YFSETQ. This CDR3 has 16 residues. The CDR3 spells CASSLGQVLLTGELFF. As DNA, the CDR3 is TGCGCCAGCAGCTTGGGTCAGGTTCTTCTTACCGGGGAGCTGTTTTTT.

This clonotype has a count of ten or more. The chain is built from TRBV20-1 and TRBJ1-5; D remains ambiguous. The CDR3 covers 14 residues. Germline assignment: CDR1 DFQATT and CDR2 SNEGSKA (reference sequence). The germline V and J ends were trimmed by 0 bases and 3 bases, with 9 bases remaining between them. CDR3 amino acids: CSARDVVDNQPQHF. CDR3 in DNA: TGCAGTGCTAGAGATGTTGTTGACAATCAGCCCCAGCATTTT.

The sample holds many counts of this clonotype. The gene calls are TRBV3-1 and TRBJ2-3; D perhaps matches TRBD1 (6 bases). Germline assignment: CDR1 LGHDT and CDR2 YNNKEL (reference sequence). V was clipped by 3 bases and J by 3 bases, with 25 bases between them. CDR3 length: 19 amino acids. The CDR3 DNA follows: TGTGCCAGCAGCCAGCCTTTGCGAGCTACTCTCCAGGGGACAGATACGCAGTATTTT. Translated, it gives CASSQPLRATLQGTDTQYF.

Of note for this clonotype: A single base separates this from a much larger clone, so it may be a read error. This CDR3 fails to terminate in the conserved phenylalanine or tryptophan, so it likely reflects a read error. The chain is built from TRBV9 and TRBJ1-2, with 7 nucleotides matching TRBD1. With V trimmed by 3 bases and J by 1 base, 3 bases remained unmatched. The CDR3 consists of 14 residues. CDR1 SGDLS and CDR2 YYNGEE come from the germline V gene. The CDR3 coding sequence is TGTGCCAGCAGCGCGGACAGGAGTAACTATGGCTACACCCTC. It yields the protein CASSADRSNYGYTL.

This clonotype was recorded many times. J is TRBJ1-3 and V is TRBV5-6; D not certain. Trimming pared 4 bases from V and 4 bases from J, leaving 12 bases between. The CDR3 is 14 residues long. The V gene's germline CDR1 is SGHDT and CDR2 YYEEEE. The CDR3, as DNA: TGTGCCAGCAGCCTGGCCTGGCGGGGAAACACCATATATTTT. Protein product: CASSLAWRGNTIYF.

In its sample, this clonotype was seen many times. The V call is TRBV20-1, the J call TRBJ2-2, with 9 bases matching TRBD1. V shed 7 bases, J shed 6 bases, and the junction held 9 bases outside the gene matches. Germline V gene data show CDR1 as DFQATT and CDR2 as SNEGSKA (reference sequence). The CDR3 has 14 residues. CDR3 residues: CSVRGDRESGELFF. Written as DNA, the CDR3 is TGCAGTGTTAGGGGGGACAGGGAATCCGGGGAGCTGTTTTTT.

A note on this clonotype: This may be a read error: a much more frequent sequence differs by one nucleotide. The chain combines TRBV29-1 with TRBJ1-1; D gene uncertain. V was pared by 5 bases and J by 0 bases, with 10 bases between. Germline V gene lookup returns CDR1 SQVTM and CDR2 ANQGSEA. The CDR3 runs 13 residues. CDR3 sequence: CSVSQTMNTEAFF. CDR3 bases: TGCAGCGTTTCACAGACCATGAACACTGAAGCTTTCTTT.

There are a few counts of this clonotype. V gene TRBV6-5 combines with J gene TRBJ1-1; no clear D gene. This CDR3 region has 13 residues. Trimming left V 2 bases short and J 6 bases short, with 10 bases between. Per the germline V gene, CDR1 is MNHEY and CDR2 is SVGAGI. CDR3: CASSYKGRAEAFF. CDR3 DNA: TGTGCCAGCAGTTACAAAGGGAGGGCTGAAGCTTTCTTT.

This clonotype was detected ten times or more. The chain uses TRBV5-8 and TRBJ1-3, with D perhaps TRBD1 (5 bases). Germline-derived CDR1 and CDR2 are SGHTS and YDEGEE. This CDR3 is 16 amino acids long. V was clipped by 4 bases and J by 0 bases, with 14 bases between them. CDR3 amino acids: CASSTNTGTSGNTIYF. The CDR3, as DNA: TGTGCCAGCAGCACAAATACAGGTACCTCTGGAAACACCATATATTTT.

This clonotype was seen ten or more times. V usage is TRBV20-1 and J usage is TRBJ2-2, with a possible D match to TRBD1 (5 bases). Germline-derived CDR1 and CDR2 are DFQATT and SNEGSKA (reference sequence). CDR3 length: 13 residues. V dropped 4 bases and J dropped 1 base, with 7 bases sitting between them. This chain's CDR3 is CSAKGVNTGELFF. CDR3 coding DNA: TGCAGTGCTAAAGGGGTGAACACCGGGGAGCTGTTTTTT.

This clonotype has at least ten counts. The rearrangement uses TRBV7-3 and TRBJ2-5, with D tentatively TRBD1 (5 bases). Germline V lookup: CDR1 SGHTA, CDR2 FQGTGA. This CDR3 is 17 amino acids long. The V end was cut by 0 bases, the J end by 1 base, with 15 bases between. CDR3 residues: CASSLTGRVAFQETQYF. CDR3 in DNA: TGTGCCAGCAGCTTAACGGGCAGGGTGGCTTTCCAAGAGACCCAGTACTTC.